This T cell receptor (beta chain) was sequenced during a study of cytomegalovirus exposure and HLA in healthy donors. Study outcomes and limitations: In vitro confirmation showed a few CMV-associated chains to be CMV antigen specific.

This clone was detected a few times. Its antigen is still unknown. The primer mix had 60 Vbeta and 13 Jbeta primers. Assay: immunoSEQ multiplex PCR; the TCRdb copy retains only in-frame clones and omits some. This sample has 150,000 to 200,000 clones, with around 77% found just once. Trimming removed 0 bases at V and 3 bases at J, with 7 bases between. The CDR3 extends over 13 amino acids. Germline V gene sequence: CDR1 SGHRS, CDR2 YFSETQ. The chain employs TRBV5-1 and TRBJ2-7; no reliable D call. The source is a young woman in good health and CMV-seronegative. The specimen was PBMCs. The CDR3 coding sequence is TGCGCCAGCAGCTTGGTAGGCGGCTACGAGCAGTACTTC. This sequence encodes CASSLVGGYEQYF.